This TCR beta chain was retrieved from a study of CD8+CD57+ T cells in acquired aplastic anemia (dated by TCRdb to the late 2010s). For the wider study: Extracted DNA from sorted CD4+ and CD8+ cells averaged 3.2 ug, ranging from roughly 0.19 to 27.4 ug. CD8+CD57+ expansion was defined as a frequency above the mean frequency observed in healthy subjects. Points the paper makes about the study in general: Around 27 CD8+ CDR3 sequences were found to be shared between patients and controls, but these sequences appeared to be highly expressed in patients and within the immunodominant clones of the patients. Between patients and healthy controls, no significant difference in CD8+ Simpson's diversity was found (P=0.060).

Patients chosen for sequencing had shown expansion of CD8+CD57+ cells by flow cytometry. Every patient had severe acquired aplastic anemia, diagnosed using the International Study of Aplastic Anemia and Agranulocytosis and Camitta criteria. No therapy had been received by the patients at the time of blood sampling. TCR repertoires of sorted CD4+ and CD8+ blood T cells from severe aplastic anemia patients and healthy subjects were deep-sequenced in the study. In the USA, patient enrollment took place under clinicaltrials.gov protocols 00001620, 01623167, 00001397, 00071045, 00081523 and 00961064. Ficoll-Paque density gradient centrifugation was used to isolate peripheral blood mononuclear cells. Before DNA extraction, CD4+ and CD8+ T cells were sorted with FACS or magnetic beads. Genomic DNA was used as template for profiling of TCR beta VDJ combinations and CDR3 sequences. An Illumina HiSeq 2000 was used for TCR repertoire sequencing. The original pipeline was this. Repertoire assessment relied on Simpson's diversity index, CDR3 size and DJ length profiles, and TRBV/TRBJ rearrangement plots. The most abundant DNA sequence in the deep sequencing data was taken as the immunodominant clone. CDR3 amino acid sequences were screened for sharing across subjects and were compared with published repertoires and the VDJdb database. In TCRdb, the public reads were trimmed at Q25 with fastp and aligned with MiXCR, with productive beta chains retained. CDR3 protein sequences are deduplicated, and each keeps its most common genes and DNA. TCRdb's processing, not the authors' own work, is the source of the V and J calls. The sample contains approximately 180,000 distinct CDR3 sequences, under 55% of them found a single time. More than 0.95% of the sample is taken by the ten largest.

In this sample, this clonotype turned up many times. Its antigen specificity is not known. There are no base qualities to consult, and no much larger clone falls within one base. Material for sequencing was sorted CD4+, CD8+, or CD8+CD57+ T cells (not recorded which) from PBMCs. This clonotype was obtained from a human donor with aplastic anemia.

In nucleotides, the sequence is TGTGCCAGCAGCGTAGCAGGGGGGGCCAAAGAGACCCAGTACTTC. Its translation is CASSVAGGAKETQYF. The rearranged chain carries TRBV9 and TRBJ2-5; the D segment is perhaps TRBD1 or TRBD2, each sharing 7 matched bases. The germline V gene provides CDR1 SGDLS and CDR2 YYNGEE. V loses 0 bases, J loses 3 bases, and the germline ends lie 12 bases apart. Reading from cysteine to phenylalanine, the CDR3 counts 15 amino acids. Here the CDR3 DNA is all that survives: 45 bases in frame from base 1.